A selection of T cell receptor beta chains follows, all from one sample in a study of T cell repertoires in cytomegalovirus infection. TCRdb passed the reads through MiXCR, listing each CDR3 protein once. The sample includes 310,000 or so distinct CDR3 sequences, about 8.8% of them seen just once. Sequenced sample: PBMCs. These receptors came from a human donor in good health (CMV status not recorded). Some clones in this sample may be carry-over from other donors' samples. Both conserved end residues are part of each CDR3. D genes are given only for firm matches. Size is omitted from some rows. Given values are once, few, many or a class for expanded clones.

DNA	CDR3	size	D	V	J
TGTGCCAGCAGTACCCCCCCCTGGGGGCAGAGCACTGAAGCTTTCTTT	CASSTPPWGQSTEAFF	.	.	TRBV6-2/TRBV6-3	TRBJ1-1
TGTGCCAGCAGCTTGGACAGCGGGGGGGCTGGGACCCAGTACTTC	CASSLDSGGAGTQYF	many	TRBD2	TRBV5-4	TRBJ2-5
TGTGCCAGCAGTACCCCATCCTACAGGGAAGATGAAAAACTGTTTTTT	CASSTPSYREDEKLFF	.	.	TRBV6-6	TRBJ1-4
TGTGCCAGCAGTTTATACGGACCCAATGAGCAGTTCTTC	CASSLYGPNEQFF	many	.	TRBV27	TRBJ2-1
TGTGCCAGCAGCTTAACCAGGGGGCTTTACGAGCAGTACTTC	CASSLTRGLYEQYF	.	TRBD1	TRBV11-1	TRBJ2-7
TGTGCCAGCAGCTTGCAGGGGACAGGTCTCTATGGCTACACCTTC	CASSLQGTGLYGYTF	few	TRBD1	TRBV5-6	TRBJ1-2
TGTGCCAGCAGCGCCGGGGGGGGCGCCTACAATGAGCAGTTCTTC	CASSAGGGAYNEQFF	.	TRBD2	TRBV7-2	TRBJ2-1
TGTGCCAGCAGCCACGGGACAGGGGGATCCGGGGAGCTGTTTTTT	CASSHGTGGSGELFF	many	TRBD1	TRBV7-3	TRBJ2-2
TGTGCCAGCAGCCCCAAGGGAGAGGCTAACTATGGCTACACCTTC	CASSPKGEANYGYTF	many	.	TRBV11-2	TRBJ1-2
TGCAGTGCCTTACTTAGGGCGGGGCCGAACACCGGGGAGCTGTTTTTT	CSALLRAGPNTGELFF	few	.	TRBV20-1	TRBJ2-2
TGTGCCAGCAGTCTACGGACAGGGAAACAGCCCCAGCATTTT	CASSLRTGKQPQHF	.	TRBD1	TRBV6-1	TRBJ1-5
TGTGCCAGCACCTCAAGCGGGTTCCAAGAGACCCAGTACTTC	CASTSSGFQETQYF	many	.	TRBV12-3/TRBV12-4	TRBJ2-5
TGTGCCATCAGTCCCCATAGCGGGCTCCAGCAGACCCAGTACTTC	CAISPHSGLQQTQYF	many	TRBD2	TRBV10-3	TRBJ2-5
TGTGCCAGCGAGACGGGGGGGCAAGATACGCAGTATTTT	CASETGGQDTQYF	many	TRBD2	TRBV6-1	TRBJ2-3
TGTGCCAGCAGTCCACCACCGAACACCGGGGAGCTGTTTTTT	CASSPPPNTGELFF	many	.	TRBV12-3/TRBV12-4	TRBJ2-2
TGTGCCAGCAGTGAGGGACCACGGGAAAAACTGTTTTTT	CASSEGPREKLFF	many	.	TRBV2	TRBJ1-4
TGTGCCAGTAGTATACAAGGAGCCAGGGCAAATCAGCCCCAGCATTTT	CASSIQGARANQPQHF	few	.	TRBV19	TRBJ1-5
TGTGCCAGTAGTATCATGGGCTCCTACAATGAGCAGTTCTTC	CASSIMGSYNEQFF	few	.	TRBV19	TRBJ2-1
TGTGCCAGCAGCGATAATTGGGGGGCAGGGACTGAAGCTTTCTTT	CASSDNWGAGTEAFF	few	.	TRBV11-3	TRBJ1-1
TGTTCCCACGGGCTGAACACTGAAGCTTTCTTT	CSHGLNTEAFF	many	.	TRBV2	TRBJ1-1
TGCAGTGCGATAGTCCGTAGGGGCATCTATGGCTACACCTTC	CSAIVRRGIYGYTF	.	.	TRBV20-1	TRBJ1-2
TGTGCCAGCAGCCCGACCCGGGATGGGCCCTACAATGAGCAGTTCTTC	CASSPTRDGPYNEQFF	many	.	TRBV11-2	TRBJ2-1
TGCAGTGCGACCCGGACAGTGGGCAATCAGCCCCAGCATTTT	CSATRTVGNQPQHF	many	.	TRBV20-1	TRBJ1-5
TGTGCCAGCAGACCGCCCGGGTTCAATGAAAAACTGTTTTTT	CASRPPGFNEKLFF	many	.	TRBV6-1	TRBJ1-4
TGTGCCAGCAGTGACAGCAGGGTGTCCTATAATGAGCAGTTCTTC	CASSDSRVSYNEQFF	.	.	TRBV6-4	TRBJ2-1
TGTGCCAGCAGCCGCGGACAGGGGAACACCGGGGAGCTGTTTTTT	CASSRGQGNTGELFF	many	TRBD1	TRBV7-9	TRBJ2-2
TGTGCCAGCAGTTCGAACCTAGGGGTTCCCCTCCACTTT	CASSSNLGVPLHF	many	.	TRBV6-6	TRBJ1-6
TGTGCCAGCAGCTTATCTCGGGAGAGCTATGGCTACACCTTC	CASSLSRESYGYTF	many	.	TRBV7-9	TRBJ1-2
TGTGCCAGCCTTGGACAGCTGAACACTGAAGCTTTCTTT	CASLGQLNTEAFF	many	.	TRBV28	TRBJ1-1